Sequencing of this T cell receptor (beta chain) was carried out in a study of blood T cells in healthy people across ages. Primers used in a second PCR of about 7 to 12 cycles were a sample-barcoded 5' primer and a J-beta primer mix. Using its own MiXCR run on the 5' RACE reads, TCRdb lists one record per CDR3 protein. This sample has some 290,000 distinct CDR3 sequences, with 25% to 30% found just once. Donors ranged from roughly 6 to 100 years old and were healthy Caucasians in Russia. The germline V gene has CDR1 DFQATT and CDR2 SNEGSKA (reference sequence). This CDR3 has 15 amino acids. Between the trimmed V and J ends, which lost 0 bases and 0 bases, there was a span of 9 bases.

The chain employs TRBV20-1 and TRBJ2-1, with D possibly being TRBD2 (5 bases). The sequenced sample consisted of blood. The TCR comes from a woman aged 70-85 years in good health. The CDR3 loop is CSARDSRGSYNEQFF. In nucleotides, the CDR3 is TGCAGTGCTAGAGATAGCCGGGGCTCCTACAATGAGCAGTTCTTC.